This TCR beta chain is drawn from a study of CD8 T cells in Susac syndrome. In germline, CDR1 is DFQATT, CDR2 SNEGSKA (reference sequence). This CDR3 has 14 residues. Random hexamers served to reverse transcribe about 0.45 to 1 ug RNA. The TCR beta CDR3 was amplified by immunoSEQ multiplex PCR across 54 Vbeta, 13 Jbeta. MiXCR was run by TCRdb on the immunoSEQ multiplex PCR reads, yielding one entry per CDR3 protein. In the table there are under 350,000 distinct CDR3 sequences, about 92% of which are singletons. Sequencing of TCR beta was carried out in blood CD8+ and CD4+ T cells. TEMRA cells underwent FACS enrichment and CD8+ and CD4+ T cells underwent negative isolation.

The material sequenced was CD4+ T cells from PBMCs. This TCR derives from a human donor with multiple sclerosis. The J gene is TRBJ2-4, the V gene TRBV20-1, with D hard to call. In DNA form, the CDR3 reads TGCAGCATAGCTTTTAGGACGCCCAAAAACATTCAGTACTTC. It yields the protein CSIAFRTPKNIQYF.